These 31 T cell receptor beta chains were all obtained from the same sample, sequenced in a study of shared clonotypes between healthy human individuals. The repertoire was sequenced with immunoSEQ multiplex PCR; TCRdb's copy has only in-frame clones and lacks some. Of millions of clones in the sample, around 93% are singletons; the top ten hold around 1.7%. CD45RO-negative, CCR7-positively selected cells formed the naive CD8 fraction, excluding terminally differentiated effector memory CD45RA+ cells. The sample consisted of naive CD8+ T cells from PBMCs. The receptors derive from a man in his late teens or twenties in good health. Some clones in this sample may be carry-over from other donors' samples.

This chain joins TRBV4-3 and TRBJ2-1, with TRBD2 identical over 7 bases. J lost 8 bases, V lost 3 bases, and 10 bases had no gene match. The CDR3 is made up of 15 amino acids. Germline V gene sequence: CDR1 LGHNA, CDR2 YSLEER. DNA for the CDR3: TGCGCCAGCAGCCATCGCGGGAGTGTTTTGGATGAGCAGTTCTTC. Translation: CASSHRGSVLDEQFF.

The rearrangement links TRBV18 to TRBJ1-2, with D perhaps TRBD1 (5 bases). The germline V gene has CDR1 KGHSH and CDR2 LQKENI. The CDR3 spans 13 residues. V lost 3 bases and J lost 2, with 7 bases in between. The CDR3 DNA follows: TGTGCCAGCTCACCCGACAGCAACTATGGCTACACCTTC. Amino acid sequence: CASSPDSNYGYTF.

This rearrangement joins TRBV7-9 to TRBJ2-5, with TRBD1 as a possible D gene (5 bases). Trimming took 7 bases from V and 2 from J, leaving 8 bases between them. Germline CDR1 and CDR2: SEHNR and FQNEAQ (reference sequence). There are 12 residues in the CDR3. CDR3 DNA sequence: TGTGCCAGCAATAGGGGTCAAGAGACCCAGTACTTC. As protein: CASNRGQETQYF.

The chain is built from TRBV7-9 and TRBJ2-2; D not resolved. The CDR3 totals 16 residues. The germline gives CDR1 SEHNR, CDR2 FQNEAQ (reference sequence). Trimming took 5 bases from V and 3 from J, leaving 16 bases between them. The CDR3 protein is CASSPSDGIYTGELFF. The CDR3 DNA reads as TGTGCCAGCAGCCCAAGCGACGGTATCTACACCGGGGAGCTGTTTTTT.

This chain joins TRBV5-8 and TRBJ1-1; no firm D call. The V gene's germline CDR1 is SGHTS and CDR2 YDEGEE. Trimming cost V 2 bases and J 3 bases, with 8 bases left between them. CDR3 length: 13 residues. CDR3: CASSFVGYTEAFF. In DNA form, the CDR3 reads TGTGCCAGCAGCTTCGTAGGGTACACTGAAGCTTTCTTT. Together with reference TRBV5-8 and TRBJ1-1, the CDR3 gives the full variable domain: EAGVTQSPTHLIKTRGQQATLRCSPISGHTSVYWYQQALGLGLQFLLWYDEGEERNRGNFPPRFSGRQFPNYSSELNVNALELEDSALYLCASSFVGYTEAFFGQGTRLTVV.

The rearrangement uses TRBV28 and TRBJ2-3, with TRBD1 as a possible D gene (5 bases). This CDR3 is 16 amino acids long. V shed 11 bases and J shed 2 bases, with 23 bases lying between them. The V gene's germline CDR1 is MDHEN and CDR2 SYDVKM. The CDR3 DNA follows: TGTGCCGGATCACAAAATTCAGGGTATCCCACAGATACGCAGTATTTT. Its protein product is CAGSQNSGYPTDTQYF.

V usage is TRBV4-2 and J usage is TRBJ2-7; 9 positions agree with TRBD1. The CDR3 sequence is 16 residues long. Germline CDR1 LGHNA, CDR2 YNFKEQ. J lost 3 bases, V lost 4 bases, and 10 bases had no gene match. The CDR3 spells CASSPRTGDIVYEQYF. CDR3 in DNA: TGTGCCAGCAGCCCCCGGACAGGGGATATTGTCTACGAGCAGTACTTC.

The chain recombines TRBV7-9 with TRBJ1-5; a possible D gene is TRBD1 (5 bases). The CDR3 covers 18 residues. Trimming pared 1 base from V and 2 bases from J, leaving 18 bases between. The germline CDR1 and CDR2 sequences are SEHNR and FQNEAQ (reference sequence). CDR3 in amino acids: CASSLEVALGEGNQPQHF. The CDR3 DNA follows: TGTGCCAGCAGCTTAGAAGTGGCTCTGGGGGAGGGCAATCAGCCCCAGCATTTT.

The chain employs TRBV27 and TRBJ2-1; D ambiguous. Trimming took off 4 bases at V and 0 bases at J, with 4 bases between the two ends. Per the germline V gene, CDR1 is MNHEY and CDR2 is SMNVEV (reference sequence). This CDR3 spans 13 amino acids. The CDR3 region is CASSSDSYNEQFF. In nucleotides, the CDR3 is TGTGCCAGCAGTTCTGACTCCTACAATGAGCAGTTCTTC.

CDR3 sequence reads: CASSLHGQASSYEQYF. Here the CDR3 DNA reads TGTGCCAGCAGCCTCCACGGACAGGCGAGCTCCTACGAGCAGTACTTC. This chain links TRBV21-1 with TRBJ2-7; the tabulated D call, TRBD1, remains unverified against the DNA. TRBV21-1 is flagged as a pseudogene. This CDR3 comprises 16 residues.

With respect to this clone: Other DNA sequences in this specimen translate into the identical CDR3. The rearrangement joins TRBV18 to TRBJ1-2, with D hard to call. From germline, CDR1 is KGHSH and CDR2 LQKENI. Trimming pared 3 bases from V and 2 bases from J, leaving 7 bases between. The CDR3 has 13 amino acids. The CDR3, as DNA: TGTGCCAGCTCACCCCCAGAAAACTATGGCTACACCTTC. Translation: CASSPPENYGYTF.

J is TRBJ2-3 and V is TRBV7-3; 11 bases align to TRBD2. Trimming cost V 6 bases and J 0 bases; bases outside gene matches: 14. The length of the CDR3 is 19 residues. The germline gives CDR1 SGHTA, CDR2 FQGTGA. The CDR3 loop is CASSPKSSGRLVSTDTQYF. The CDR3 region has the DNA TGTGCCAGCAGTCCCAAATCTAGCGGGAGGTTGGTTAGCACAGATACGCAGTATTTT.

CDR3 in amino acids: CASSYHAGTGNTEAFF. In DNA form, the CDR3 reads TGTGCCAGCAGTTACCACGCCGGGACAGGGAACACTGAAGCTTTCTTT. The chain has TRBV6-5 and TRBJ1-1; TRBD1 matches at 8 bases. CDR3 length: 16 amino acids. V lost 2 bases, J lost 1 base, and 6 bases stayed unmatched. Germline CDR1 reads MNHEY; CDR2 reads SVGAGI.

The rearrangement uses TRBV7-8 and TRBJ2-7; D may be TRBD1 or TRBD2 (5 bases each). Germline loops: CDR1 SGHVS, CDR2 FQNEAQ. Trimming removed 5 bases at V and 2 bases at J, with 25 bases between. The CDR3 has 18 residues. CDR3: CASSQRAVLGVQAYEQYF. As DNA, the CDR3 is TGTGCCAGCAGCCAAAGGGCCGTTTTGGGGGTCCAAGCCTACGAGCAGTACTTC.

This chain connects TRBV27 to TRBJ1-1; D is uncertain. V was pared by 10 bases and J by 2 bases, with 14 bases between. This CDR3 region has 13 residues. Germline CDR1 MNHEY, CDR2 SMNVEV (reference sequence). The CDR3 bases are TGTGCCATCGGCTCGGCGTATAACACTGAAGCTTTCTTT. Residues: CAIGSAYNTEAFF.

V gene TRBV4-1 combines with J gene TRBJ2-7, with D maybe TRBD2 (6 bases). The germline V gene encodes CDR1 MGHRA and CDR2 YSYEKL. The CDR3 is made up of 15 amino acids. V was clipped by 2 bases and J by 2 bases, with 13 bases between them. The CDR3 nucleotides are TGCGCCAGCAGCCAAAGCCTAGCGCGAACCTACGAGCAGTACTTC. It codes for CASSQSLARTYEQYF.

This chain connects TRBV5-8 to TRBJ2-1, with D possibly called TRBD1 or TRBD2 (6 bases each). CDR1 is SGHTS, CDR2 YDEGEE, per germline. V lost 3 bases and J lost 4, with 14 bases in between. The CDR3 covers 15 residues. The DNA for the CDR3 is TGTGCCAGCAGCTCCCGGGGGCAGATTTACAATGAGCAGTTCTTC. Its translation: CASSSRGQIYNEQFF.

The J gene is TRBJ2-1, the V gene TRBV27, with 10 bases matching TRBD1. The germline V gene encodes CDR1 MNHEY and CDR2 SMNVEV (reference sequence). Losses at the gene ends were 0 bases for V and 8 bases for J; bases not matched to a gene: 7. The CDR3 spans 16 residues. CDR3 coding DNA: TGTGCCAGCAGTTTATCCCCCGGGACAGGGGTGGATGAGCAGTTCTTC. Translating gives CASSLSPGTGVDEQFF.

The V call is TRBV7-9, the J call TRBJ2-7; 7 positions match TRBD2. There are 14 residues in the CDR3. Trimming removed 5 bases from V and 3 bases from J; junction bases left unmatched: 7. Per the germline V gene, CDR1 is SEHNR and CDR2 is FQNEAQ (reference sequence). The CDR3 spells CASSDATSDYEQYF. CDR3 sequence (DNA): TGTGCCAGCAGCGACGCTACTAGCGACTACGAGCAGTACTTC.

The V gene is TRBV28, the J gene TRBJ2-5, with 9 bases matching TRBD2. V lost 3 bases, J lost 4 bases, and 6 bases stayed unmatched. Germline values: CDR1 MDHEN, CDR2 SYDVKM. CDR3 length equals 15 residues. The chain's CDR3 is CASSLWREGRETQYF. The CDR3 DNA reads as TGTGCCAGCAGTTTGTGGCGGGAGGGCCGAGAGACCCAGTACTTC.

This chain joins TRBV7-2 and TRBJ2-1; 9 nucleotides match TRBD2. From germline, CDR1 is SGHTA and CDR2 FQGNSA. With V trimmed by 5 bases and J by 4 bases, 15 bases remained unmatched. This CDR3 is built from 18 residues. The CDR3 protein is CASSQTMNRLAAYNEQFF. CDR3 nucleotide sequence: TGTGCCAGCAGCCAAACGATGAATAGACTAGCGGCGTACAATGAGCAGTTCTTC.

V gene TRBV28 combines with J gene TRBJ1-1; D may be TRBD1 (6 bases). This CDR3 region has 15 residues. Germline V gives CDR1 MDHEN, CDR2 SYDVKM. V was pared by 8 bases and J by 1 base, with 17 bases between. The CDR3 DNA reads as TGTGCCAGCGGCCCCGACGGCAGGGGGAACACTGAAGCTTTCTTT. Translated: CASGPDGRGNTEAFF.

Points on this clone: Other DNA sequences in this sample translate to the same CDR3. The CDR3 DNA sequence: TGTGCCAGCAGTTTTGCGGGAAATCAGCCCCAGCATTTT. This sequence encodes CASSFAGNQPQHF. The chain links TRBV28 to TRBJ1-5; unclear D gene. The CDR3 sequence is 13 residues long. Trimming took off 3 bases at V and 4 bases at J, with 7 bases between the two ends. CDR1 and CDR2 from the germline V gene are MDHEN and SYDVKM.

The J gene is TRBJ2-7, the V gene TRBV27; D is undetermined. The CDR3 totals 15 residues. V gave up 0 bases and J gave up 3 bases, with 12 bases separating them. Germline V gene sequence: CDR1 MNHEY, CDR2 SMNVEV (reference sequence). CDR3 in amino acids: CASSLSRLQVYEQYF. As DNA, the CDR3 is TGTGCCAGCAGTTTATCCAGGCTTCAAGTCTACGAGCAGTACTTC.

This CDR3 reads CASSHGQSSYEQYF. The CDR3 coding sequence is TGTGCCAGCAGCCACGGACAGAGTTCCTACGAGCAGTACTTC. This chain connects TRBV6-5 to TRBJ2-7, with D possibly matching TRBD1 (6 bases). V lost 6 bases, J lost 1 base, and 13 bases lay in between. The CDR3 runs 14 residues. Germline V gene sequence: CDR1 MNHEY, CDR2 SVGAGI.

Concerning this clone itself: This CDR3 is also generated by other DNA sequences in the sample. The chain joins TRBV6-5 to TRBJ1-5, with 7 bases matching TRBD1. The germline V gene has CDR1 MNHEY and CDR2 SVGAGI. This CDR3 is 13 amino acids long. The V gene end was trimmed by 5 bases and the J gene end by 6 bases; junction bases not matched to a gene: 4. CDR3 protein: CASSDRVGQPQHF. CDR3 DNA sequence: TGTGCCAGCAGTGACAGGGTCGGTCAGCCCCAGCATTTT.

This clone was detected only once. The V gene is TRBV25-1, the J gene TRBJ2-7; perhaps TRBD1 as D (5 bases). CDR3 length: 15 residues. V dropped 1 base and J dropped 0 bases, with 10 bases sitting between them. Germline CDR1 reads MGHDK; CDR2 reads SYGVNS. This CDR3 reads CASSESQDNSYEQYF. The CDR3, as DNA: TGTGCCAGCAGTGAATCGCAGGACAACTCCTACGAGCAGTACTTC.

This chain connects TRBV6-1 to TRBJ2-2, with 8 bases that match TRBD1. The V and J ends lost 5 bases and 4 bases, in that order; junction bases with no gene match: 3. This CDR3 is 14 amino acids long. Germline CDR1 and CDR2: MNHNS and SASEGT. The CDR3 reads CASSPTGATGELFF. DNA for the CDR3: TGTGCCAGCAGTCCGACAGGGGCCACCGGGGAGCTGTTTTTT.

V usage is TRBV7-3 and J usage is TRBJ2-7, with 7 nucleotides matching TRBD1. With 2 bases clipped from V and 4 bases from J, the junction kept 5 bases outside the gene matches. Germline loops: CDR1 SGHTA, CDR2 FQGTGA. The CDR3 totals 14 residues. The CDR3: CASSLWTGDYEQYF. The CDR3 nucleotides read TGTGCCAGCAGCTTATGGACAGGTGATTACGAGCAGTACTTC.

The rearrangement uses TRBV27 and TRBJ1-4; 10 positions agree with TRBD1. Trimming cost V 4 bases and J 5 bases; bases outside gene matches: 7. Germline lookup yields CDR1 MNHEY and CDR2 SMNVEV (reference sequence). This CDR3 comprises 16 residues. Here the CDR3 DNA reads TGTGCCAGCAGTTCCTTCCCGGACAGGGGGAATGAAAAACTGTTTTTT. The encoded protein is CASSSFPDRGNEKLFF.

This chain joins TRBV7-9 and TRBJ1-2, with TRBD1 identical over 9 bases. V shed 5 bases, J shed 3 bases, and the junction held 7 bases outside the gene matches. The CDR3 is 15 amino acids. CDR1 is SEHNR and CDR2 is FQNEAQ in the germline V gene (reference sequence). CDR3 residues: CASSDRDRADYGYTF. CDR3 bases: TGTGCCAGCAGCGACCGGGACAGGGCTGACTATGGCTACACCTTC.